A selection of T cell receptor beta chains follows, all from one sample in a study of blood T cell repertoires in COVID-19. TCRdb's table, derived via immunoSEQ multiplex PCR, lists solely in-frame clones and lacks some. The data hold about 220,000 clones, with roughly 80% observed a single time. Sequencing was performed on peripheral blood. The receptors here all came from a woman aged 70 to 79 with acute or convalescent COVID-19. Both conserved end residues are part of each CDR3. The order of the fields is V gene, clone size, D gene, J gene, CDR3 DNA, CDR3 protein. A D gene is named only where the DNA matches it firmly. Rows give clone size only sometimes, using once, few, many, or a class for an expanded clone.

TRBV19	.	TRBD2	TRBJ2-1	TGTGCCAGTAGCCTACTAGCGGGGGGTTACTACAATGAGCAGTTCTTC	CASSLLAGGYYNEQFF
TRBV7-2	.	.	TRBJ1-1	TGTGCCAGCAGCATCGGGAGTTTTATGAACACTGAAGCTTTCTTT	CASSIGSFMNTEAFF
TRBV29-1	.	.	TRBJ1-5	TGCAGCGTAGGAGGACCGAATAGGGATCAGCCCCAGCATTTT	CSVGGPNRDQPQHF
TRBV5-1	.	TRBD1	TRBJ2-7	TGCGCCAGCAAGTACGGGACAGACTACGAGCAGTACTTC	CASKYGTDYEQYF
TRBV4-3	.	.	TRBJ2-3	TGCGCCAGCAGCCAAGATCTTACACGCACAGATACGCAGTATTTT	CASSQDLTRTDTQYF
TRBV4-1	.	TRBD1	TRBJ1-6	TGCGCCAGCAGCCAAGATGACAGGGAAAGTTCACCCCTCCACTTT	CASSQDDRESSPLHF
TRBV7-9	.	TRBD1	TRBJ1-3	TGTGCCAGCAGCTTAACAGGGGGAGGCACCATATATTTT	CASSLTGGGTIYF
TRBV27	.	.	TRBJ1-5	TGTGCCAGCAGTTCCATCCTGGGGGGGATGGGTCAGCCCCAGCATTTT	CASSSILGGMGQPQHF
TRBV5-4	.	.	TRBJ2-5	TGTGCCAGCAGGGACAGCAAGAGGGAGACCCAGTACTTC	CASRDSKRETQYF
TRBV2	.	.	TRBJ2-1	TGTGCCAGCAGTGTGGAGGTGGGCGGGCCGTACAATGAGCAGTTCTTC	CASSVEVGGPYNEQFF
TRBV30	.	.	TRBJ1-4	TGTGCCTGGAGTTTTACCCGGGGGGCTAATGAAAAACTGTTTTTT	CAWSFTRGANEKLFF
TRBV11-2	.	.	TRBJ1-4	TGTGCCAGCAGCTTAGGACTATCTAATGAAAAACTGTTTTTT	CASSLGLSNEKLFF
TRBV4-1	.	.	TRBJ1-1	TGCGCCAGCAGCCAAGACGGCGGGCGCTGGGCTTTCTTT	CASSQDGGRWAFF
TRBV28	.	.	TRBJ1-1	TGTGCCAGCAGTTTACTTACAAACATGAACACTGAAGCTTTCTTT	CASSLLTNMNTEAFF
TRBV4-3	.	TRBD1	TRBJ1-6	TGCGCCAGCAGCCAGGCCGGGACAGGGGGTTCACCCCTCCACTTT	CASSQAGTGGSPLHF
TRBV9	once	.	TRBJ1-1	TGTGCCAGCAGCCTTACGGGACACATGGGGGACACTGAAGCTTTCTTT	CASSLTGHMGDTEAFF
TRBV12-3/TRBV12-4	.	.	TRBJ1-2	TGTGCCAGCACCTGGGACTTTACTGGCTACACCTTC	CASTWDFTGYTF
TRBV11-2	.	.	TRBJ1-1	TGTGCCAGCAGCCGCGGGACCGGGAGGACTGAAGCTTTCTTT	CASSRGTGRTEAFF
TRBV5-1	.	.	TRBJ1-2	TGCGCCAGCAGCTTGGAAGGAGGTAGGAACTATGGCTACACCTTC	CASSLEGGRNYGYTF
TRBV28	.	.	TRBJ1-1	TGTGCCACTCACCGAGTTACTGAAGCTTTCTTT	CATHRVTEAFF
TRBV5-6	.	TRBD1	TRBJ1-5	TGTGCCAGCAGCTTAGACAGGGGACATGGTCAGCCCCAGCATTTT	CASSLDRGHGQPQHF
TRBV6-5	.	.	TRBJ1-2	TGTGCCAGCAGTTACGTGGCAGGGAACTATGGCTACACCTTC	CASSYVAGNYGYTF
TRBV11-3	.	.	TRBJ1-1	TGTGCCAGCAGCCCCGGGAACAGGGACACTGAAGCTTTCTTT	CASSPGNRDTEAFF
TRBV7-9	.	.	TRBJ1-1	TGTGCCAGCAGCACCGGACTCCAGAACACTGAAGCTTTCTTT	CASSTGLQNTEAFF
TRBV3-1/TRBV3-2	.	.	TRBJ2-1	TGTGCCAGCAGCGCCGCAGCCGGGGGGCCCTATGAGCAGTTCTTC	CASSAAAGGPYEQFF
TRBV6-4	.	.	TRBJ1-4	TGTGCCAGCAGTACAGAAGAGGGCGAAAAACTGTTTTTT	CASSTEEGEKLFF
TRBV2	.	TRBD1	TRBJ1-2	TGTGCCAGCAGTGAAAATCGGGACAGCTATGGCTACACCTTC	CASSENRDSYGYTF
TRBV18	.	TRBD1	TRBJ1-4	TGTGCCAGCTCACCACCGGACAGGGGGCGCCTTGAAAAACTGTTTTTT	CASSPPDRGRLEKLFF
TRBV5-4	.	.	TRBJ1-2	TGTGCCAGCAGCTTGGCAGGCCAAGCGGGAGGGGGCTACACCTTC	CASSLAGQAGGGYTF
TRBV6-5	.	.	TRBJ1-5	TGTGCCAGCAGAGCCACAGGAATCAATCAGCCCCAGCATTTT	CASRATGINQPQHF
TRBV6-4	.	.	TRBJ2-1	TGTGCCAGCAGTGACTCCCGCGTCCCTCCTAATGAGCAGTTCTTC	CASSDSRVPPNEQFF
TRBV4-2	few	TRBD2	TRBJ2-3	TGTGCCAGCAGCCAGAGGACTAGCGGGGGTAGCACAGATACGCAGTATTTT	CASSQRTSGGSTDTQYF
TRBV18	.	.	TRBJ1-3	TGTGCCAGCTCACCAGCGGGCCTTAGCTCTGGAAACACCATATATTTT	CASSPAGLSSGNTIYF
TRBV3-1/TRBV3-2	.	.	TRBJ2-1	TGTGCCAGCAGCCTTTTGGCGGGGCCCTACAATGAGCAGTTCTTC	CASSLLAGPYNEQFF
TRBV29-1	.	.	TRBJ1-6	TGCAGCGTTAGGGTAGGGAGAACCTATAATTCACCCCTCCACTTT	CSVRVGRTYNSPLHF
TRBV9	few	.	TRBJ1-1	TGTGCCAGCAGCGTAGATCAGAACACTGAAGCTTTCTTT	CASSVDQNTEAFF
TRBV29-1	.	.	TRBJ1-3	TGCAGCGCAACCGCCCGGAGCTCTGGAAACACCATATATTTT	CSATARSSGNTIYF
TRBV15	few	TRBD1	TRBJ1-1	TGTGCCACCAGCAGGGGGATAGGGACAGGGAACACTGAAGCTTTCTTT	CATSRGIGTGNTEAFF
TRBV7-2	.	TRBD1	TRBJ1-2	TGTGCCAGCAGCCCCGGACAGGAGAACTATGGCTACACCTTC	CASSPGQENYGYTF
TRBV19	.	.	TRBJ1-4	TGTGCCAGTAGTATAGATGCATCCGGGGGGAGAGAAAAACTGTTTTTT	CASSIDASGGREKLFF
TRBV19	.	.	TRBJ1-1	TGTGCCAGTAGCCGGTCCGCCGAGCCTGAAGCTTTCTTT	CASSRSAEPEAFF
TRBV7-2	.	.	TRBJ2-3	TGTGCCAGCAGCCCACAACCCAGCACAGATACGCAGTATTTT	CASSPQPSTDTQYF
TRBV5-1	.	.	TRBJ2-7	TGCGCCAGCAGCTTGCACAGAGAAGCCTACGAGCAGTACTTC	CASSLHREAYEQYF
TRBV7-9	.	TRBD1	TRBJ2-5	TGTGCCAGCAGCCCCGGGACAGGGAGGGAGACCCAGTACTTC	CASSPGTGRETQYF
TRBV7-9	.	TRBD1	TRBJ1-4	TGTGCCAGCAGCTTATCGTCAGGGGGAGGCGAAAAACTGTTTTTT	CASSLSSGGGEKLFF
TRBV24-1	.	TRBD1	TRBJ2-5	TGTGCCACCAGTGATACGGGACAGGACCAAGAGACCCAGTACTTC	CATSDTGQDQETQYF
TRBV18	.	.	TRBJ2-2	TGTGCCAGCTCACCGAGGACCGGGGAGCTGTTTTTT	CASSPRTGELFF
TRBV6-6	.	TRBD2	TRBJ2-3	TGTGCCAGCAGTAGCGGGGGAACCACAGATACGCAGTATTTT	CASSSGGTTDTQYF
TRBV6-2/TRBV6-3	.	TRBD1	TRBJ2-6	TGTGCCAGCAGTCTCCGACAAGGACAGGGGCGGTCTGGGGCCAACGTCCTGACTTTC	CASSLRQGQGRSGANVLTF
TRBV28	.	.	TRBJ2-7	TGTGCCAGCAGTATCCTCTCGGGACATGCCTACGAGCAGTACTTC	CASSILSGHAYEQYF
TRBV2	.	.	TRBJ1-1	TGTGCCAGCAGGCGGGACTGGAACACTGAAGCTTTCTTT	CASRRDWNTEAFF
TRBV6-5	once	.	TRBJ1-1	TGTGCCAGCAGTTACTCGAGGAACACTGAAGCTTTCTTT	CASSYSRNTEAFF
TRBV29-1	.	.	TRBJ1-5	TGCAGCGTTGGCGAGGGAGGGAGCAATCAGCCCCAGCATTTT	CSVGEGGSNQPQHF
TRBV7-9	once	.	TRBJ1-2	TGTGCCAGCAGCCACGGACAGTTAGAGGGCTACACCTTC	CASSHGQLEGYTF
TRBV9	.	.	TRBJ2-1	TGTGCCAGCAAGCTAGATCTAACCTACAATGAGCAGTTCTTC	CASKLDLTYNEQFF
TRBV4-1	once	.	TRBJ1-6	TGCGCCAGCAGCCCAGAACAGTACTCCTATAATTCACCCCTCCACTTT	CASSPEQYSYNSPLHF
TRBV28	once	TRBD1	TRBJ2-5	TGTGCCAGCGGAGCCGGGACAGGGCTTATCGGGGGAGGAGAGACCCAGTACTTC	CASGAGTGLIGGGETQYF